These T cell receptor beta chains were read from a single sample in a study of T-cell reconstitution after alpha-beta-depleted transplantation in children. MiXCR, run by TCRdb on the PCR reads, gives a single entry per CDR3 protein. The data show fewer than 350,000 distinct CDR3 sequences, about 9.4% seen once. Sequenced material: PBMCs, taken before TCRalphabeta/CD19-depleted stem cell transplant. The receptors were gathered from a boy younger than two with acute myeloid leukemia, due to receive a stem cell transplant. Both conserved end residues are part of each CDR3. The D gene is left open where the match is weak. Clone size is shown for a subset of rows, as once, few, many or a class of expanded clone.

CDR3aa: CAISWALYNEQFF
CDR3nt: TGTGCCATTTCTTGGGCTCTTTACAATGAGCAGTTCTTC
d_gene: .
abundance: many
v_gene: TRBV28
j_gene: TRBJ2-1

CDR3aa: CASSPSWVAGVLTDTQYF
CDR3nt: TGCGCCAGCAGCCCCTCGTGGGTAGCGGGAGTTTTGACGGATACGCAGTATTTT
d_gene: TRBD2
abundance: many
v_gene: TRBV4-3
j_gene: TRBJ2-3

CDR3aa: CASSLVRFNTEAFF
CDR3nt: TGTGCCAGCAGCTTAGTGAGGTTTAACACTGAAGCTTTCTTT
d_gene: .
abundance: .
v_gene: TRBV7-8
j_gene: TRBJ1-1

CDR3aa: CASSLWAGVVYEQYF
CDR3nt: TGTGCCAGCAGCTTGTGGGCGGGAGTAGTCTACGAGCAGTACTTC
d_gene: TRBD2
abundance: few
v_gene: TRBV7-2
j_gene: TRBJ2-7

CDR3aa: CASSQVNYGYTF
CDR3nt: TGTGCCAGCAGCCAAGTTAACTATGGCTACACCTTC
d_gene: .
abundance: few
v_gene: TRBV4-2
j_gene: TRBJ1-2

CDR3aa: CASIPLSGRGYNEQFF
CDR3nt: TGTGCCAGCATCCCCTTGAGCGGGAGGGGCTACAATGAGCAGTTCTTC
d_gene: TRBD2
abundance: many
v_gene: TRBV5-5
j_gene: TRBJ2-1

CDR3aa: CATSESGTGNQPQHF
CDR3nt: TGTGCCACCAGTGAGTCCGGGACAGGCAATCAGCCCCAGCATTTT
d_gene: TRBD1
abundance: many
v_gene: TRBV24-1
j_gene: TRBJ1-5

CDR3aa: CASSSFFGGAPDTQYF
CDR3nt: TGTGCCAGCAGTTCTTTCTTCGGGGGGGCCCCAGATACGCAGTATTTT
d_gene: TRBD2
abundance: many
v_gene: TRBV7-2
j_gene: TRBJ2-3

CDR3aa: CASSLWERLYEQYF
CDR3nt: TGTGCCAGCAGCTTATGGGAGCGGCTCTACGAGCAGTACTTC
d_gene: .
abundance: .
v_gene: TRBV7-2
j_gene: TRBJ2-7

CDR3aa: CASSLGLAGPPSTDTQYF
CDR3nt: TGTGCCAGCAGTCTAGGACTAGCGGGGCCTCCTAGCACAGATACGCAGTATTTT
d_gene: TRBD2
abundance: .
v_gene: TRBV12-3/TRBV12-4
j_gene: TRBJ2-3

CDR3aa: CSVEKRPTGELFF
CDR3nt: TGCAGCGTTGAGAAGAGGCCCACCGGGGAGCTGTTTTTT
d_gene: .
abundance: many
v_gene: TRBV29-1
j_gene: TRBJ2-2

CDR3aa: CATSDPTGGRSDTQYF
CDR3nt: TGTGCCACCAGTGACCCGACGGGGGGGCGGTCAGATACGCAGTATTTT
d_gene: TRBD2
abundance: many
v_gene: TRBV24-1
j_gene: TRBJ2-3

CDR3aa: CASSPRTGEWVIYEQYF
CDR3nt: TGCGCCAGCAGCCCGCGGACAGGGGAATGGGTAATATACGAGCAGTACTTC
d_gene: TRBD1
abundance: few
v_gene: TRBV5-1
j_gene: TRBJ2-7

CDR3aa: CASSESGLASGPQHF
CDR3nt: TGTGCCAGCAGTGAATCGGGCCTCGCGAGCGGGCCCCAGCATTTT
d_gene: .
abundance: many
v_gene: TRBV25-1
j_gene: TRBJ1-5

CDR3aa: CSANRGILTDTQYF
CDR3nt: TGCAGTGCAAACAGGGGCATTTTGACAGATACGCAGTATTTT
d_gene: TRBD1
abundance: many
v_gene: TRBV20-1
j_gene: TRBJ2-3

CDR3aa: CSVQHRQGAYEQYF
CDR3nt: TGCAGCGTTCAGCACAGACAGGGGGCCTACGAGCAGTACTTC
d_gene: TRBD1
abundance: many
v_gene: TRBV29-1
j_gene: TRBJ2-7

CDR3aa: CASSMGIPGNNEQFF
CDR3nt: TGTGCCAGCAGCATGGGCATTCCGGGGAACAATGAGCAGTTCTTC
d_gene: .
abundance: many
v_gene: TRBV7-7
j_gene: TRBJ2-1

CDR3aa: CASSQDRISLEDTQYF
CDR3nt: TGTGCCAGCAGCCAAGATCGAATCTCTTTAGAAGATACGCAGTATTTT
d_gene: .
abundance: many
v_gene: TRBV4-2
j_gene: TRBJ2-3

CDR3aa: CASGLLPDTQYF
CDR3nt: TGTGCTAGTGGTCTCCTACCAGATACGCAGTATTTT
d_gene: .
abundance: many
v_gene: TRBV12-5
j_gene: TRBJ2-3

CDR3aa: CASSSWTSATYEQYF
CDR3nt: TGTGCCAGCAGCTCATGGACTAGCGCAACCTACGAGCAGTACTTC
d_gene: TRBD2
abundance: few
v_gene: TRBV7-9
j_gene: TRBJ2-7

CDR3aa: CASSSPRGGNEQFF
CDR3nt: TGTGCCAGCAGTTCCCCTAGAGGGGGGAATGAGCAGTTCTTC
d_gene: .
abundance: .
v_gene: TRBV6-2/TRBV6-3
j_gene: TRBJ2-1

CDR3aa: CATSTRRAPTGELFF
CDR3nt: TGTGCCACCAGCACCCGCAGGGCCCCGACCGGGGAGCTGTTTTTT
d_gene: .
abundance: many
v_gene: TRBV15
j_gene: TRBJ2-2

CDR3aa: CASSWEPGTGYNEQFF
CDR3nt: TGCGCCAGCAGCTGGGAACCCGGGACAGGTTACAATGAGCAGTTCTTC
d_gene: TRBD1
abundance: many
v_gene: TRBV5-1
j_gene: TRBJ2-1

CDR3aa: CASSQVSSGQVTGGSYNEQFF
CDR3nt: TGCGCCAGCAGCCAAGTATCGTCCGGGCAGGTGACCGGGGGTTCCTACAATGAGCAGTTCTTC
d_gene: .
abundance: many
v_gene: TRBV4-1
j_gene: TRBJ2-1

CDR3aa: CASRSNRSGGYTF
CDR3nt: TGTGCCAGCAGATCGAACCGTTCCGGTGGCTACACCTTC
d_gene: .
abundance: many
v_gene: TRBV28
j_gene: TRBJ1-2

CDR3aa: CASSYRSGSLGLKETQYF
CDR3nt: TGTGCCAGCAGTTACCGAAGTGGATCTTTGGGGTTGAAAGAGACCCAGTACTTC
d_gene: .
abundance: .
v_gene: TRBV6-5
j_gene: TRBJ2-5

CDR3aa: CASSFFRTGVGYTF
CDR3nt: TGTGCCAGCAGTTTCTTTAGGACAGGGGTGGGCTACACCTTC
d_gene: TRBD1
abundance: many
v_gene: TRBV12-3/TRBV12-4
j_gene: TRBJ1-2

CDR3aa: CASSLGPTGANVLTF
CDR3nt: TGTGCCAGCAGCCTAGGTCCTACTGGGGCCAACGTCCTGACTTTC
d_gene: .
abundance: .
v_gene: TRBV7-6
j_gene: TRBJ2-6

CDR3aa: CASSWTGRNQPQHF
CDR3nt: TGTGCCAGCAGTTGGACTGGGCGCAATCAGCCCCAGCATTTT
d_gene: .
abundance: many
v_gene: TRBV6-2/TRBV6-3
j_gene: TRBJ1-5

CDR3aa: CASSFGYYEQYF
CDR3nt: TGTGCCAGCAGTTTTGGGTATTACGAGCAGTACTTC
d_gene: .
abundance: many
v_gene: TRBV12-3/TRBV12-4
j_gene: TRBJ2-7

CDR3aa: CASSAYGTKQFF
CDR3nt: TGTGCCAGCAGCGCTTACGGGACTAAGCAGTTCTTC
d_gene: TRBD2
abundance: many
v_gene: TRBV9
j_gene: TRBJ2-1

CDR3aa: CASSVLGWEQYF
CDR3nt: TGTGCCAGCAGTGTGCTGGGCTGGGAGCAGTACTTC
d_gene: .
abundance: many
v_gene: TRBV2
j_gene: TRBJ2-7